Below are 25 T cell receptor beta chains sequenced from a single sample in a study of CD8 T cells in Susac syndrome (dated by TCRdb to between 2018 and 2021). Library preparation was by the immunoSEQ multiplex PCR assay. RNA was extracted with the RNeasy kit and roughly 0.45 to 1 ug was reverse transcribed using random hexamers. Using fastp trimming at Q25 and MiXCR clonotype assembly, TCRdb reanalyzed the public sequencing data and kept in-frame beta chains. Every CDR3 protein is listed once, alongside the most common genes and DNA of its rows. The sample table records some 300,000 distinct CDR3 sequences; 75% to 90% of these occur just once. The top ten clonotypes cover 0.18% of the sample. Sequencing was performed on CD8+ T cells from PBMCs. The receptors were sampled from a human donor with multiple sclerosis.

The chain combines TRBV2 with TRBJ2-1, with D uncertain. Trimming stripped 6 bases from V and 9 bases from J, with 15 bases between. The CDR3 has 13 residues. Germline CDR1 is SNHLY and CDR2 is FYNNEI. The CDR3 region is CASSSTSVGEQFF. CDR3 in DNA: TGTGCCAGCAGCTCGACATCCGTCGGTGAGCAGTTCTTC. The full variable domain, with the rest looked up from reference TRBV2 and TRBJ2-1, is EPEVTQTPSHQVTQMGQEVILRCVPISNHLYFYWYRQILGQKVEFLVSFYNNEISEKSEIFDDQFSVERPDGSNFTLKIRSTKLEDSAMYFCASSSTSVGEQFFGPGTRLTVL.

The chain couples TRBV20-1 to TRBJ2-2; D gene ambiguous. The V and J ends lost 3 bases and 6 bases respectively, with 5 bases between them. This CDR3 comprises 11 residues. Germline-derived CDR1 and CDR2 are DFQATT and SNEGSKA (reference sequence). The CDR3 DNA sequence: TGCAGTGCTAGGATCGCCGGGGAGCTGTTTTTT. Its protein product is CSARIAGELFF.

The chain carries TRBV6-6 and TRBJ2-1; D may be TRBD2 (6 bases). The CDR3 contains 15 residues. V lost 2 bases and J lost 6, with 14 bases in between. The germline CDR1 and CDR2 sequences are MNHNY and SVGAGI (reference sequence). The CDR3 DNA sequence: TGTGCCAGCAGTTACGGGAGTCTCGGGGGCAATGAGCAGTTCTTC. Translation: CASSYGSLGGNEQFF.

This clonotype was detected only once. The V and J genes are TRBV2 and TRBJ2-3, with D possibly being TRBD1 (5 bases). Germline CDR1 SNHLY, CDR2 FYNNEI. This CDR3 comprises 14 residues. Trimming removed 3 bases at V and 5 bases at J, with 12 bases between. The CDR3 sequence is CASSDPGKEDTQYF. The CDR3 DNA sequence: TGTGCCAGCAGTGATCCAGGGAAAGAAGATACGCAGTATTTT.

V gene TRBV5-1 combines with J gene TRBJ2-7; TRBD2 matches at 8 bases. CDR3 length: 15 amino acids. Germline loops: CDR1 SGHRS, CDR2 YFSETQ. With 4 bases clipped from V and 1 base from J, the junction kept 7 bases outside the gene matches. CDR3 DNA sequence: TGCGCCAGCAGCCCGGGGGGGCAGTCTTCCTACGAGCAGTACTTC. Translation gives CASSPGGQSSYEQYF. Full variable domain (rest looked up from reference TRBV5-1 and TRBJ2-7): KAGVTQTPRYLIKTRGQQVTLSCSPISGHRSVSWYQQTPGQGLQFLFEYFSETQRNKGNFPGRFSGRQFSNSRSEMNVSTLELGDSALYLCASSPGGQSSYEQYFGPGTRLTVT.

CDR3: CASSPPLLENIQYF. The CDR3 bases are TGTGCCAGCAGTCCCCCCTTGCTGGAAAACATTCAGTACTTC. The chain joins TRBV12-3 or TRBV12-4 to TRBJ2-4; D gene uncertain. The CDR3 totals 14 residues. V lost 5 bases, J lost 5 bases, and 13 bases lay in between.

The chain carries TRBV30 and TRBJ2-3; no firm D call. This CDR3 has 12 amino acids. CDR1 is GTSNPN and CDR2 is SVGIG in the germline V gene (reference sequence). Trimming shortened V by 1 base and J by 6 bases, and 8 bases separated the two germline ends. This chain's CDR3 is CAWSGFPDTQYF. CDR3 nucleotides: TGTGCCTGGAGTGGATTCCCGGATACGCAGTATTTT.

This clonotype was observed a handful of times. The chain recombines TRBV6-5 with TRBJ2-5, with TRBD1 matching 7 bases. V was pared by 4 bases and J by 2 bases, with 7 bases of the junction left unmatched. The CDR3 is 15 residues long. Germline CDR1 and CDR2: MNHEY and SVGAGI. For the CDR3, the DNA is TGTGCCAGCAGTTCCTTACAGGGGTGGCAAGAGACCCAGTACTTC. It codes for CASSSLQGWQETQYF.

V and J are TRBV27 and TRBJ1-1, with D perhaps matching TRBD1 (5 bases). The CDR3 length is 16 residues. Germline lookup yields CDR1 MNHEY and CDR2 SMNVEV (reference sequence). V shed 6 bases and J shed 4 bases, with 21 bases lying between them. CDR3 protein: CASSPVGFEGVTEAFF. CDR3 bases: TGTGCCAGCAGCCCAGTCGGATTCGAAGGGGTCACTGAAGCTTTCTTT.

V is TRBV6-2 or TRBV6-3 and J is TRBJ1-1; 8 bases align to TRBD1. Germline lookup yields CDR1 MNHEY and CDR2 SVGEGT. CDR3 length: 15 amino acids. Unmatched junction bases numbered 6, after V lost 5 bases and J lost 1 base. The CDR3 reads CASSRSGTGNTEAFF. CDR3 nucleotide sequence: TGTGCCAGCAGTCGCTCCGGGACAGGGAACACTGAAGCTTTCTTT.

The chain recombines TRBV6-6 with TRBJ2-5, with D unclear. The CDR3 is made up of 14 amino acids. V was clipped by 0 bases and J by 5 bases, with 10 bases between them. Germline loops: CDR1 MNHNY, CDR2 SVGAGI (reference sequence). The CDR3 spells CASSYSALVETQYF. CDR3 bases: TGTGCCAGCAGTTACTCCGCACTCGTCGAGACCCAGTACTTC.

The chain couples TRBV3-1 to TRBJ2-7; D is perhaps TRBD1 (6 bases). V was shortened by 0 bases and J by 5 bases, with 8 bases between the two germline ends. Germline loops: CDR1 LGHDT, CDR2 YNNKEL (reference sequence). The CDR3 is 13 residues long. The CDR3 DNA is TGTGCCAGCAGCCAAGACCCAGGGGACGAGCAGTACTTC. Encoded protein: CASSQDPGDEQYF.

The chain combines TRBV29-1 with TRBJ2-1; D remains unclear. There are 13 residues in the CDR3. Germline V gives CDR1 SQVTM, CDR2 ANQGSEA. Between the trimmed V and J ends, which lost 7 bases and 8 bases, there was a span of 18 bases. CDR3 region: CSADLAEAYEQFF. As DNA, the CDR3 is TGCAGCGCCGATTTGGCCGAAGCGTATGAGCAGTTCTTC.

V and J are TRBV4-1 and TRBJ1-2; tentatively, D is TRBD1 (6 bases). Germline loops: CDR1 MGHRA, CDR2 YSYEKL. Deletions cut 4 bases from V and 8 bases from J, with 20 bases between. The CDR3 runs 15 residues. CDR3 sequence reads: CASSPSDGGTLGYTF. The CDR3 coding sequence is TGCGCCAGCAGCCCCTCGGACGGAGGGACATTAGGCTACACCTTC.

This clonotype was picked up one time. This sequence joins TRBV18 and TRBJ2-3, with D uncertain. Germline V gives CDR1 KGHSH, CDR2 LQKENI. The CDR3 spans 13 residues. V dropped 3 bases and J dropped 10 bases, with 14 bases sitting between them. Written as DNA, the CDR3 is TGTGCCAGCTCACCCCGGGCGGCGTCGGCGCAGTATTTT. It is translated as CASSPRAASAQYF.

The chain employs TRBV21-1 and TRBJ1-6; TRBD1, the table's D call, lacks a check against the DNA. TRBV21-1 is classified as a pseudogene. The CDR3 runs to 18 residues. This CDR3 reads CASSPDRVFRSYNSPLHF. In nucleotides, the CDR3 is TGTGCCAGCAGCCCAGACAGAGTGTTTCGCTCCTATAATTCACCCCTCCACTTT.

This sequence joins TRBV19 and TRBJ1-1, with D hard to call. Germline V gives CDR1 LNHDA, CDR2 SQIVND (reference sequence). V lost 6 bases to trimming and J lost 7 bases, with 9 bases between them. This CDR3 is built from 11 residues. CDR3 sequence: CASRNSIEAFF. The DNA of the CDR3 is TGTGCCAGTAGGAACAGTATTGAAGCTTTCTTT.

This chain joins TRBV2 and TRBJ2-1; TRBD2 aligns across 13 bases. Germline CDR1 and CDR2: SNHLY and FYNNEI. The CDR3 is 16 amino acids. V dropped 4 bases and J dropped 4; count of bases not matched to a gene: 4. CDR3 sequence reads: CASSGRGLAGYNEQFF. Written as DNA, the CDR3 is TGTGCCAGCAGTGGGCGGGGACTAGCGGGGTACAATGAGCAGTTCTTC. Based on the CDR3 plus reference TRBV2 and TRBJ2-1, the full variable domain is EPEVTQTPSHQVTQMGQEVILRCVPISNHLYFYWYRQILGQKVEFLVSFYNNEISEKSEIFDDQFSVERPDGSNFTLKIRSTKLEDSAMYFCASSGRGLAGYNEQFFGPGTRLTVL.

V gene TRBV28 combines with J gene TRBJ2-5; 7 nucleotides align to TRBD2. The CDR3 extends over 16 amino acids. V was clipped by 7 bases and J by 4 bases; unmatched bases: 15. The germline V gene encodes CDR1 MDHEN and CDR2 SYDVKM. The DNA of the CDR3 is TGTGCCAGCAATCTGGGTGGGGAGGGATTGGCAGAGACCCAGTACTTC. It yields the protein CASNLGGEGLAETQYF.

CDR3 DNA sequence: TGTGCCAGCTCACCACCGGGGGGAGTTTGGGGCTACACCTTC. This translates into CASSPPGGVWGYTF. V and J are TRBV18 and TRBJ1-2; a weak D match, TRBD1 (5 bases). CDR3 length equals 14 residues. V lost 0 bases and J lost 8, with 13 bases in between. The germline V gene has CDR1 KGHSH and CDR2 LQKENI.

The V call is TRBV7-9, the J call TRBJ2-2, with 8 bases matching TRBD1. CDR1 is SEHNR, CDR2 FQNEAQ, per germline (reference sequence). The CDR3 runs to 15 residues. V shed 5 bases and J 4 bases; nucleotides not matched to a gene: 6. Here the CDR3 reads CASSLTGDPTGELFF. In nucleotides, the CDR3 is TGTGCCAGCAGCCTGACAGGGGATCCCACCGGGGAGCTGTTTTTT.

The rearrangement links TRBV6-5 to TRBJ2-3; TRBD2 agrees at 9 bases. Germline assignment: CDR1 MNHEY and CDR2 SVGAGI. This CDR3 has 17 amino acids. Losses at the gene ends were 4 bases for V and 0 bases for J; bases not matched to a gene: 8. CDR3 bases: TGTGCCAGCAGTTTAGCGGGAGTCAGTTCTAGCACAGATACGCAGTATTTT. This translates into CASSLAGVSSSTDTQYF.

This clonotype has just a few counts. The rearrangement uses TRBV28 and TRBJ2-1; 8 nucleotides match TRBD2. Trimming removed 6 bases from V and 0 bases from J; junction bases left unmatched: 4. Looked up from germline, CDR1 is MDHEN and CDR2 is SYDVKM. The CDR3 totals 15 residues. For the CDR3, the DNA is TGTGCCAGCAGCTTCAGCGGGAGCTCCTACAATGAGCAGTTCTTC. It codes for CASSFSGSSYNEQFF.

This clonotype was found once. The J gene is TRBJ2-2, the V gene TRBV4-3; TRBD1 matches 8 bases. The germline V gene has CDR1 LGHNA and CDR2 YSLEER. The CDR3 length is 18 residues. J gave up 0 bases and V 0 bases, and 6 bases lay outside the gene matches. The CDR3 region has the DNA TGCGCCAGCAGCCAAGATTACCTGGACAGGGCGAACACCGGGGAGCTGTTTTTT. It codes for CASSQDYLDRANTGELFF.

In this sample, this clonotype turned up once. The chain carries TRBV9 and TRBJ1-2; no clear D gene. From germline, CDR1 is SGDLS and CDR2 YYNGEE. Between the trimmed V and J ends, which lost 3 bases and 3 bases, there was a span of 9 bases. This CDR3 has 13 residues. DNA of the CDR3: TGTGCCAGCAGCGAAAAGGAGTACTATGGCTACACCTTC. It translates to CASSEKEYYGYTF. Using reference TRBV9 and TRBJ1-2 for the parts outside the CDR3, the full variable domain is DSGVTQTPKHLITATGQRVTLRCSPRSGDLSVYWYQQSLDQGLQFLIQYYNGEERAKGNILERFSAQQFPDLHSELNLSSLELGDSALYFCASSEKEYYGYTFGSGTRLTVV.